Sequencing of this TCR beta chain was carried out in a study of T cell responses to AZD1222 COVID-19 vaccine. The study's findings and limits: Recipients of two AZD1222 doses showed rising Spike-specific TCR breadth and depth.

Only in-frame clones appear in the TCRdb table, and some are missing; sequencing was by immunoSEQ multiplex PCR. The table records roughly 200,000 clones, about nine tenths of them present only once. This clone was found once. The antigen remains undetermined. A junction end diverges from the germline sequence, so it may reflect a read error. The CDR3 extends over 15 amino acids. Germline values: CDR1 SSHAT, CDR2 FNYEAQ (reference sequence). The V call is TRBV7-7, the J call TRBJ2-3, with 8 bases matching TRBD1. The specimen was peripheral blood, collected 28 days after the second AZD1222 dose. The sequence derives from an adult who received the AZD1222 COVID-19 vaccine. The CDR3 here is CASSLGQGITDTQYF. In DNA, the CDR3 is TGTGCTAGCAGCTTAGGACAGGGTATCACAGATACGCAGTATTTT.